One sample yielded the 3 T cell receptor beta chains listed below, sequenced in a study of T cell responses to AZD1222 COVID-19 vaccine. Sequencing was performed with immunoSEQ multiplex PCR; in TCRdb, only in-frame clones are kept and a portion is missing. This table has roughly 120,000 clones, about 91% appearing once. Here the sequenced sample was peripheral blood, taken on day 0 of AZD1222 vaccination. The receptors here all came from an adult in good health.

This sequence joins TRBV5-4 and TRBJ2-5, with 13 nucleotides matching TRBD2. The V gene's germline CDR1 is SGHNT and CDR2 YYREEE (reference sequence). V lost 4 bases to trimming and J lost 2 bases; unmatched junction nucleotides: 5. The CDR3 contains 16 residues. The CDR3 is CASSHTLAGGQETQYF. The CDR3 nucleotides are TGTGCCAGCAGCCACACACTAGCGGGGGGGCAAGAGACCCAGTACTTC.

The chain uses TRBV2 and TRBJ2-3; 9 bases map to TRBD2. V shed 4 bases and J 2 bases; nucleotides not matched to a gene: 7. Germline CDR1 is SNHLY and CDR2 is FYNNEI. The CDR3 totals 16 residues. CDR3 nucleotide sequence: TGTGCCAGCAGTGGGGGGGCTAGCGGGGCCACAGATACGCAGTATTTT. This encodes CASSGGASGATDTQYF.

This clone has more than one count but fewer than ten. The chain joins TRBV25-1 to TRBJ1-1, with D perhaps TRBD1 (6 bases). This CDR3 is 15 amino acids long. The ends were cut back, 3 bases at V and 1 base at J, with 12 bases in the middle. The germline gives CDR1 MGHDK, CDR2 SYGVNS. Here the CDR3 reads CASSEWTAPNTEAFF. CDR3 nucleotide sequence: TGTGCCAGCAGTGAGTGGACAGCACCGAACACTGAAGCTTTCTTT. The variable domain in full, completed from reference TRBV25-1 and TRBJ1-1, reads EADIYQTPRYLVIGTGKKITLECSQTMGHDKMYWYQQDPGMELHLIHYSYGVNSTEKGDLSSESTVSRIRTEHFPLTLESARPSHTSQYLCASSEWTAPNTEAFFGQGTRLTVV.